This T cell receptor beta chain comes out of a study of regulatory T cells in long-lasting Graves disease. The authors built TCR beta libraries using iRepertoire HTBI primers and Arm-PCR of CDR3 regions. TCRdb recomputed calls from the multiplex PCR reads with MiXCR, one row per CDR3 protein. The table lists approximately 400,000 distinct CDR3 sequences, approximately 15% of them singletons. As for time point: newly diagnosed GD, antithyroid drugs for less than 3 months. After RNA was extracted from PBMCs, the TCR library was made from it. Per the germline V gene, CDR1 is DFQATT and CDR2 is SNEGSKA (reference sequence). This CDR3 has 14 residues. After removal of 5 bases from V and 3 bases from J, the junction contained 5 bases not matched to a gene. These data were also reused for a study on T cells in Graves' hyperthyroidism and ophthalmopathy.

The specimen was peripheral blood mononuclear cells (PBMCs), collected at new diagnosis, from a patient treated with antithyroid drugs. The chain combines TRBV20-1 with TRBJ2-1; 9 bases line up with TRBD2. This receptor was obtained from a woman aged 30 to 39 with Graves disease. In DNA, the CDR3 is TGCAGTGCTGCGACTAGCGGAGACTACAATGAGCAGTTCTTC. It yields the protein CSAATSGDYNEQFF.